This T cell receptor beta chain was identified during a study of shared clonotypes between healthy human individuals. The length of the CDR3 is 16 residues. V dropped 5 bases and J dropped 0 bases, with 13 bases sitting between them. Germline V lookup: CDR1 SGHTA, CDR2 FQGNSA. This clone was detected once. Profiled with immunoSEQ multiplex PCR; TCRdb holds only in-frame clones, not every one. The repertoire holds about 2.4 million clones, more than 85% seen once, with about 0.38% in the top ten. This receptor was taken from a man aged 18 to 35 in good health. Some clones in this sample may be carry-over from other donors' samples. Sequenced input: naive CD4+ T cells from PBMCs. Subset specified: CD45RA+ positively selected. The chain recombines TRBV7-2 with TRBJ2-2, with D hard to call. CDR3 sequence reads: CASSPRTRANTGELFF. CDR3 nucleotides: TGTGCCAGCAGCCCCCGGACGCGCGCGAACACCGGGGAGCTGTTTTTT.